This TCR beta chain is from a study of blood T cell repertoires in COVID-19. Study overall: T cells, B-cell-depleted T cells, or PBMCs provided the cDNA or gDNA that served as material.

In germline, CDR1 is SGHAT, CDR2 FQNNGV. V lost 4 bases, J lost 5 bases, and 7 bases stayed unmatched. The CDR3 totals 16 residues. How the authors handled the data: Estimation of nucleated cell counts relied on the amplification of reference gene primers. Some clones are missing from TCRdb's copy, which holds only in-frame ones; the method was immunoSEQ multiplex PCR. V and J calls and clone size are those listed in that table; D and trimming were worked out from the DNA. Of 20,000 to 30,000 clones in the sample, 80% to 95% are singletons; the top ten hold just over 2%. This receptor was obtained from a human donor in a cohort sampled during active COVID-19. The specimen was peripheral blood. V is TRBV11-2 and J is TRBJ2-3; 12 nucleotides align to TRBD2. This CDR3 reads CASSSPTSGSVDTQYF. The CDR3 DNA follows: TGTGCCAGCAGCTCTCCGACTAGCGGGAGTGTAGATACGCAGTATTTT.